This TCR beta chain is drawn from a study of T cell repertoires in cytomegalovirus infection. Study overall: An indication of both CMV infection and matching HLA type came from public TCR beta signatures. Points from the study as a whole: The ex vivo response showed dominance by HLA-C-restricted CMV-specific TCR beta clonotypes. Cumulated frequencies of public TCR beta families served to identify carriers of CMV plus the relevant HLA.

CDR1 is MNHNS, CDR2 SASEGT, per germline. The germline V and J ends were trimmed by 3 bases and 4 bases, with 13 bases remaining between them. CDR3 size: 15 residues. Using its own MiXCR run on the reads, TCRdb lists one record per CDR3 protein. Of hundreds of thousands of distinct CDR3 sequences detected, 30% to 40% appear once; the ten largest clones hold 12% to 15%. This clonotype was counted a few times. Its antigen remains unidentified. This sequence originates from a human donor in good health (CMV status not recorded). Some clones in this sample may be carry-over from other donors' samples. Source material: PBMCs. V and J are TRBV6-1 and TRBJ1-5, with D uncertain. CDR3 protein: CASSDGRTANQPQHF. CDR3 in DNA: TGTGCCAGCAGTGATGGCCGTACGGCGAATCAGCCCCAGCATTTT.